This is a list of T cell receptor beta chains from one sample in a study of OX40 agonist ivuxolimab in advanced cancers. Produced via immunoSEQ multiplex PCR; TCRdb's table is partial and in-frame only. The data contain tens of thousands of clones, approximately 90% of them singletons. Sequencing used CD4+ or CD8+ T cells sorted from blood, obtained in a trial of the OX40 agonist ivuxolimab. These receptors were obtained from an adult with an advanced solid tumor such as melanoma, head and neck, liver or kidney cancer. Each CDR3 is given with its conserved first and last residue. The order of the fields is J gene, D gene, V gene, clone size, CDR3 DNA, CDR3 protein. The D gene is left open where the match is weak. Expanded clones are given a class, and other clones once, few, many or no size at all.

>TRBJ2-1|TRBD2|TRBV7-3|NA
TGTGCCAGCAGCTTAAGGGCTAGCGGGGGGGCTAGCTCCTACAATGAGCAGTTCTTC
CASSLRASGGASSYNEQFF
>TRBJ2-7|NA|TRBV19|NA
TGTGCCAGTAGTAGAGAGGAGTCCTACGAGCAGTACTTC
CASSREESYEQYF
>TRBJ2-3|TRBD2|TRBV13|NA
TGTGCCAGCAGCTTAGCGGATATGGCTAGCGGGCGTTGGGGGGCAGATACGCAGTATTTT
CASSLADMASGRWGADTQYF
>TRBJ2-7|TRBD1|TRBV6-6|NA
TGTGCCAGCAGCGTGACAGGGGGCGGCTCCTACGAGCAGTACTTC
CASSVTGGGSYEQYF
>TRBJ2-3|NA|TRBV7-6|NA
TGTGCCAGCACCATCGGGGGACGCACAGATACGCAGTATTTT
CASTIGGRTDTQYF
>TRBJ2-1|TRBD2|TRBV5-1|NA
TGCGCCAGCAGCTCCGGACTAGAGGGCAATGAGCAGTTCTTC
CASSSGLEGNEQFF
>TRBJ1-5|NA|TRBV14|few
TGTGCCAGCAGCCAATATTCTGGACAGCCCCAGCATTTT
CASSQYSGQPQHF
>TRBJ2-7|NA|TRBV18|NA
TGTGCCAGCTCACCAGGATTCGTCCACGAGCAGTACTTC
CASSPGFVHEQYF
>TRBJ2-6|NA|TRBV2|NA
TGTGCCAGCAGTGAAACCGCCTTTATCAGGTCTGGGGCCAACGTCCTGACTTTC
CASSETAFIRSGANVLTF
>TRBJ2-1|TRBD2|TRBV7-9|NA
TGTGCCAGCAGCTTAACTAGCGGGACCTACAATGAGCAGTTCTTC
CASSLTSGTYNEQFF
>TRBJ2-6|NA|TRBV28|NA
TGTGCCAGCACGGGATTTTCTACCTTCTCTGGGGCCAACGTCCTGACTTTC
CASTGFSTFSGANVLTF
>TRBJ2-3|TRBD1|TRBV18|NA
TGTGCCAGCTCAGGGACAGGGGGCACAGATACGCAGTATTTT
CASSGTGGTDTQYF
>TRBJ2-7|NA|TRBV6-5|NA
TGTGCCTGGAACCGGATACTCCCCTACGAGCAGTACTTC
CAWNRILPYEQYF
>TRBJ2-2|TRBD2|TRBV27|NA
TGTGCCAGCAGTTTGAGCGGGAGGGTCCACACCGGGGAGCTGTTTTTT
CASSLSGRVHTGELFF
>TRBJ1-5|NA|TRBV6-1|NA
TGTGCCAGCAGTTTTTCGCCTGATCAGCCCCAGCATTTT
CASSFSPDQPQHF
>TRBJ2-7|NA|TRBV7-2|once
TGTGCCAGCAGCCGCCACATCTACGAGCAGTACTTC
CASSRHIYEQYF
>TRBJ2-7|NA|TRBV7-8|NA
TGTGCCAGCAGATACAACCGGGACCCACCCGGCGAGCAGTACTTC
CASRYNRDPPGEQYF
>TRBJ1-1|TRBD1|TRBV12-5|NA
TGTGCTAGTGGTTGGGGACAGGGAGTAAATGAAGCTTTCTTT
CASGWGQGVNEAFF
>TRBJ2-5|NA|TRBV11-3|NA
TGTGCCAGCAGCTTAAATGGGGCTAGCGCGTACCAAGAGACCCAGTACTTC
CASSLNGASAYQETQYF
>TRBJ1-5|NA|TRBV10-3|NA
TGTGCCATCAGTGAGAATCCCCAACAGCCCCAGCATTTT
CAISENPQQPQHF